The rows below give T cell receptor beta chains drawn from one sample of a study of blood T cell repertoires in COVID-19. Sequencing was performed with immunoSEQ multiplex PCR; in TCRdb, only in-frame clones are kept and a portion is missing. The sample contains around 330,000 clones, 87% of which appear only once. Source material: PBMCs or T cells enriched from blood (not recorded which). These receptors were collected from a woman between 18 and 29 years old who had recovered from COVID-19. CDR3s include the opening cysteine and the closing phenylalanine or tryptophan. Fields, in order: D gene, clone size, J gene, V gene, CDR3 DNA, CDR3 protein. D genes are given only for firm matches. Size is stated for part of the rows, as once, few or many counts, or as a class when the clone is expanded.

>NA|once|TRBJ2-5|TRBV7-8
TGTGCCAGCAGCTTAGCTGGCGGGGTCGCTTGGGAGACCCAGTACTTC
CASSLAGGVAWETQYF
>NA|medium-sized|TRBJ2-1|TRBV6-1
TGTGCCAGCAGTGAAGCAGGGGGCTCCTACAATGAGCAGTTCTTC
CASSEAGGSYNEQFF
>TRBD1|NA|TRBJ1-5|TRBV19
TGTGCCAGTAGTAGACAGGGTTGGGGGCAGCCCCAGCATTTT
CASSRQGWGQPQHF
>TRBD1|NA|TRBJ1-1|TRBV19
TGTGCCAGTAGTATCCCCGGACAGGTGAACACTGAAGCTTTCTTT
CASSIPGQVNTEAFF
>TRBD1|NA|TRBJ2-2|TRBV11-1
TGTGCCAGCAGCTTATCGACAGGGGCGAACACCGGGGAGCTGTTTTTT
CASSLSTGANTGELFF
>NA|NA|TRBJ2-7|TRBV11-2
TGTGCCAGCAGCTTAGGGGCGGGTGGGTTAAACGAGCAGTACTTC
CASSLGAGGLNEQYF
>NA|few|TRBJ1-5|TRBV2
TGTGCCAGCAGTGAACTTCCAGGGGAATTGGGCAATCAGCCCCAGCATTTT
CASSELPGELGNQPQHF
>NA|NA|TRBJ2-1|TRBV10-3
TGTGCCATCAGACAGGGTCTAGGGGGTCGGGAGCAGTTCTTC
CAIRQGLGGREQFF
>NA|few|TRBJ2-7|TRBV5-1
TGCGCCAGCAGCTTGGACCAGGCGGGCGCCATCGGGAAGCAGTACTTC
CASSLDQAGAIGKQYF
>NA|NA|TRBJ2-1|TRBV7-2
TGTGCCAGCAGCTTAGCCGAGGGTTCCTACAATGAGCAGTTCTTC
CASSLAEGSYNEQFF
>TRBD1|NA|TRBJ1-2|TRBV5-5
TGTGCCAGCAGCCCGACAGGGGGACGCTATGGCTACACCTTC
CASSPTGGRYGYTF
>NA|NA|TRBJ2-1|TRBV7-3
TGTGCCAGCAGCTATGGTGCCGGTGAGCAGTTCTTC
CASSYGAGEQFF
>TRBD2|NA|TRBJ2-3|TRBV9
TGTGCCAGCAGCCTCTTAGGGGAGGGAGTTACAGATACGCAGTATTTT
CASSLLGEGVTDTQYF
>NA|NA|TRBJ2-3|TRBV18
TGTGCCAGCTCACGACGGGAAGGGGGAGATACGCAGTATTTT
CASSRREGGDTQYF
>TRBD1|NA|TRBJ2-5|TRBV9
TGTGCCAGCAGCGTAGGGGGCAGGGGGCGCGGAGAGACCCAGTACTTC
CASSVGGRGRGETQYF
>TRBD2|once|TRBJ2-7|TRBV28
TGTGCCAGCAGTCTCGGACTAGCGGCCTACGAGCAGTACTTC
CASSLGLAAYEQYF
>TRBD1|once|TRBJ1-1|TRBV18
TGTGCCAGCTCATACAGGGGCACTGAAGCTTTCTTT
CASSYRGTEAFF
>NA|NA|TRBJ1-3|TRBV2
TGTGCCAGCAGTGTTTCGGACACGTTTACCTCTGGAAACACCATATATTTT
CASSVSDTFTSGNTIYF
>NA|NA|TRBJ1-2|TRBV4-3
TGCGCCAGCAGCCCTCACGGTGGGGGACTTAACTATGGCTACACCTTC
CASSPHGGGLNYGYTF
>TRBD1|once|TRBJ2-1|TRBV7-6
TGTGCCAGCAGCTTATTTTCAAACAGGGGCTACAATGAGCAGTTCTTC
CASSLFSNRGYNEQFF
>TRBD1|NA|TRBJ1-3|TRBV11-3
TGTGCCAGCAGCTTACAGGGGGCGACGGCTGGAAACACCATATATTTT
CASSLQGATAGNTIYF
>TRBD1|NA|TRBJ1-2|TRBV12-3/TRBV12-4
TGTGCCAGCAGTCGGGACAGGGGTGGCTACACCTTC
CASSRDRGGYTF
>TRBD1|NA|TRBJ2-5|TRBV28
TGTGCCAGCAGTTTAAGGGACAGGGGTTTGGGGACCCAGTACTTC
CASSLRDRGLGTQYF
>TRBD1|NA|TRBJ1-1|TRBV18
TGTGCCAGCTCACCAAGGACAGGGGGCAAGGCTGAAGCTTTCTTT
CASSPRTGGKAEAFF
>TRBD1|once|TRBJ1-2|TRBV5-4
TGTGCCAGCAGCTTTCCACCGGGACAGGGGACTAACTATGGCTACACCTTC
CASSFPPGQGTNYGYTF
>TRBD1|NA|TRBJ2-3|TRBV19
TGTGCCAGTAGTATTAAAACCTGGACAGGGAGCACAGATACGCAGTATTTT
CASSIKTWTGSTDTQYF
>TRBD1|NA|TRBJ2-7|TRBV2
TGTGCCATTACAGGGGGCGTTGGCCCCTACGAGCAGTACTTC
CAITGGVGPYEQYF
>TRBD1|NA|TRBJ2-2|TRBV30
TGTGCCTGGGGAGGGACAGGGGGCTACACCGGGGAGCTGTTTTTT
CAWGGTGGYTGELFF
>TRBD1|NA|TRBJ2-5|TRBV7-6
TGTGCCAGCAGCCAAGGGACAGCTCATCAAGAGACCCAGTACTTC
CASSQGTAHQETQYF
>TRBD2|NA|TRBJ2-3|TRBV7-2
TGTGCCAGCAGCTCCGCCCTCCGACTAGCCAGCGCAGATACGCAGTATTTT
CASSSALRLASADTQYF
>NA|few|TRBJ1-1|TRBV27
TGTGCCAGCAGTTTTAGGAGGAACACTGAAGCTTTCTTT
CASSFRRNTEAFF
>NA|NA|TRBJ1-3|TRBV6-5
TGTGCCAGCAGTAACAGGGTGAGCTCTGGAAACACCATATATTTT
CASSNRVSSGNTIYF
>TRBD1|NA|TRBJ1-1|TRBV5-4
TGTGCCAGCAGCCGGACAGGGGTTAGGACTGAAGCTTTCTTT
CASSRTGVRTEAFF
>NA|NA|TRBJ1-4|TRBV6-5
TGTGCCAGCAGCCCGAGGGTTCCTAATGAAAAACTGTTTTTT
CASSPRVPNEKLFF
>NA|NA|TRBJ1-3|TRBV4-3
TGCGCCAGCAGCCAAGATTCGGCAGCGTATGGAAACACCATATATTTT
CASSQDSAAYGNTIYF
>TRBD1|NA|TRBJ1-2|TRBV25-1
TGTGCCAGCACCCTGAACGAAGGGGGCCCAAACTATGGCTACACCTTC
CASTLNEGGPNYGYTF
>TRBD1|NA|TRBJ1-3|TRBV7-9
TGTGCCAGCAGCCAGACAGGGGGATTAAGAAACACCATATATTTT
CASSQTGGLRNTIYF
>TRBD2|once|TRBJ2-1|TRBV28
TGTGCCAGCAGCACATCCGGGACTAGATTTTATGAGCAGTTCTTC
CASSTSGTRFYEQFF
>NA|NA|TRBJ2-2|TRBV27
TGTGCCAGCAGTTACTTCACCGGGGAGCTGTTTTTT
CASSYFTGELFF
>TRBD1|NA|TRBJ1-1|TRBV6-2/TRBV6-3
TGTGCCAGCAGTTATCCCTCCGGGACAGGGCCACTGAACACTGAAGCTTTCTTT
CASSYPSGTGPLNTEAFF
>NA|NA|TRBJ2-5|TRBV7-3
TGTGCCAGCAGCCGGGGGGCCCGAGAGACCCAGTACTTC
CASSRGARETQYF
>TRBD1|NA|TRBJ2-7|TRBV5-1
TGCGCCAGCAGCCCGGAAGGACAGGTGTTAGGACAGTACTTC
CASSPEGQVLGQYF
>TRBD1|NA|TRBJ2-1|TRBV27
TGTGCCAGCACTTATAATTTTGGACAGGGGAAGAATGAGCAGTTCTTC
CASTYNFGQGKNEQFF
>NA|NA|TRBJ2-7|TRBV28
TGTGCCAGCAGTACAGGGACGAGACGCGAGCAGTACTTC
CASSTGTRREQYF
>NA|few|TRBJ2-1|TRBV4-1
TGCGCCAGCAGCCTATCAGGGTTCAGTGAGCAGTTCTTC
CASSLSGFSEQFF
>TRBD1|once|TRBJ2-7|TRBV7-2
TGTGCCAGCAGCGAGGAAGGGACAGGGGGATTCTCCTACGAGCAGTACTTC
CASSEEGTGGFSYEQYF
>TRBD1|NA|TRBJ1-5|TRBV19
TGTGCCAGTAGAACCTCGACAGGGCGCAATCAGCCCCAGCATTTT
CASRTSTGRNQPQHF
>TRBD1|once|TRBJ1-6|TRBV7-8
TGTGCCAGCAGGCCTGGGACAGGGGAATCACCCCTCCACTTT
CASRPGTGESPLHF
>NA|NA|TRBJ2-3|TRBV4-3
TGCGCCAGCAGCAAGGGGCAGGCACAATTAGCAGATACGCAGTATTTT
CASSKGQAQLADTQYF